A selection of T cell receptor beta chains follows, all from one sample in a study of cytotoxic CD8 clonotypes in ibrutinib-treated CLL. Using immunoSEQ multiplex PCR, the repertoire was profiled, and TCRdb retains in-frame clones only, with some absent. The table has 42,000 or so clones, roughly 65% seen once; the top ten hold 7%. Sequenced here: PBMCs, sampled at disease progression, from a patient treated with ibrutinib. Receptors originate from a human donor with chronic lymphocytic leukemia. Both conserved end residues are trimmed from each CDR3.

J,V,CDR3
TRBJ2-2,TRBV7-3,ASSATGAAGELF
TRBJ2-6,TRBV30,AWSPFQGDLFSGANVLT
TRBJ2-7,TRBV5-1,ASIQGPGNSYEQY
TRBJ2-3,TRBV28,ASSSPGAGDTDTQY
TRBJ1-1,TRBV19,ASSERGLPFEAF
TRBJ2-3,TRBV7-9,ASSLEGSGGTDTQY
TRBJ2-2,TRBV19,ASDRNTGELF
TRBJ2-2,TRBV7-2,ASSLTGGSTGELF
TRBJ2-3,TRBV6-1,ASTLDRTDTQY
TRBJ1-1,TRBV21-1,ASSKFEGKNTEAF
TRBJ2-7,TRBV28,ASSSVGGSSYEQY
TRBJ2-5,TRBV11-3,ASSLAFWAQETQY
TRBJ2-3,TRBV7-2,ASSPGQGPDTQY
TRBJ1-3,TRBV25-1,ASSEYSGSGNTIY
TRBJ2-2,TRBV29-1,SVGGAGELF
TRBJ2-5,TRBV23-1,ASSQSRQLQETQY
TRBJ1-2,TRBV10-3,AISERQGGYT
TRBJ1-3,TRBV15,ATGQGGFSGNTIY
TRBJ2-7,TRBV7-2,ASSLGFYEQY
TRBJ2-1,TRBV27,ASSLGLVIGGRNEQF
TRBJ1-5,TRBV6-1,ASLFPGGHQPQH
TRBJ1-1,TRBV6-4,ASRRTGLGTEAF
TRBJ2-5,TRBV29-1,SVELGAMGETQY
TRBJ2-7,TRBV28,ASTIAGNFYEQY
TRBJ1-6,TRBV30,AWTRTLYNSPLH
TRBJ2-3,TRBV7-2,ASSAITWLQY
TRBJ2-5,TRBV15,ATSQGRETQY
TRBJ2-7,TRBV6-6,ASSPLTSGFTYEQY
TRBJ2-3,TRBV7-2,ASSPGPNADTQY
TRBJ2-7,TRBV7-9,ASSPTGGAYEQY
TRBJ2-4,TRBV29-1,SVEDRRRPNIQY
TRBJ2-5,TRBV11-3,ASSKGTGVEETQY
TRBJ2-3,TRBV5-1,ASSLEGGTDTQY
TRBJ2-1,TRBV5-1,ASSRAGGYEQF
TRBJ1-5,TRBV5-1,ASSLEGTGPQH
TRBJ2-7,TRBV18,ASSSGTGASYEQY
TRBJ1-1,TRBV7-2,ASSLEGAGRQAF
TRBJ1-3,TRBV4-1,ASSQDRSGLVSGNTIY
TRBJ2-1,TRBV18,ASSPRRDDNEQF
TRBJ1-2,TRBV7-2,ASSPNRGNYGYT
TRBJ1-4,TRBV2,ASTYSEGSNEKLF